This T cell receptor (beta chain) was obtained from a study of blood T cells in healthy people across ages. Germline V CDR1 and CDR2: SQVTM, ANQGSEA. The CDR3 runs to 13 residues. Trimming removed 3 bases from V and 1 base from J, with 8 bases in between. Extractions gave at least 6 micrograms of total RNA per sample. A sample-barcoded 5' primer and a J-beta primer mix were used in a second PCR of about 6 to 12 cycles. MiXCR was run by TCRdb on the 5' RACE reads, yielding one entry per CDR3 protein. The table includes under 2,000,000 distinct CDR3 sequences, roughly 52% detected once. Sequenced material: blood. The source is a woman aged 40 to 50 in good health. The genes are TRBV29-1 and TRBJ2-3; possibly TRBD2 for D (5 bases). CDR3 loop: CSVEERGTDTQYF. As DNA, the CDR3 is TGCAGCGTTGAGGAGAGGGGCACAGATACGCAGTATTTT.